This T cell receptor (beta chain) emerged from a study of Tregs in tolerant kidney transplant recipients (dated by TCRdb to between 2018 and 2020). With regard to the full study: The study used TCRbeta sequencing to identify donor-specific regulatory T cells before combined kidney and bone marrow transplantation, then tracked those cells after transplant. Results the study describes overall, beyond this receptor: The study was constrained by small patient numbers, and validation of the findings is required in larger populations and under other immunosuppression protocols. Although technical replication error seemed to be minimal, the question of biological reproducibility was not addressed directly. Donor-specific Treg expansion exceeded global Treg expansion in tolerant patients, suggesting antigen-driven rather than nonspecific expansion. Expanding Tregs with activated donor B cells appeared to identify the most biologically relevant and donor-specific TCRbeta repertoire. For some patients the PCR primers changed over time, which made it impossible to compare the samples from those patients at the nucleotide level.

With respect to this clone: What this receptor recognizes is not known. No base quality values were provided; no much bigger clone lies one nucleotide off.

The transplants used related donors along with nonmyeloablative bone marrow transplantation, and in the human trials mixed chimerism was transient. Unstimulated Tregs (CD4+CD25+CD127-), CD4+ non-Tregs (CD4+CD25-), CD4 and CD8 cells were FACS-sorted from thawed PBMCs. The patients were several recipients of combined kidney and bone marrow transplants from the ITN036ST trial, and samples were available only from these trial subjects. Healthy control blood was processed to PBMCs by Ficoll density gradient and cryopreserved, and patient PBMCs were collected before and after transplant. Genomic DNA was extracted from sorted cells with the QIAGEN DNeasy Blood and Tissue Kit for TCRbeta CDR3 sequencing. High-throughput TCRbeta CDR3 sequencing was carried out commercially through immunoSEQ, with PCR amplification with bias correction and internal controls included. The published analysis was carried out like this. Unique productive TCRbeta sequences were defined by CDR3 nucleotide sequence where primers matched, and otherwise by CDR3 amino acid sequence together with Vbeta and Jbeta genes. To correct sorting error, sequences shared between sorted populations at a frequency ratio of 2:1 or less were removed; the rest were assigned to the higher population. A sequence counted as donor-reactive if, in CFSE-low cells, the sequence had a frequency of at least 0.01% and was expanded at least 5-fold compared with unstimulated cells. Repertoire divergence was quantified by Jensen-Shannon divergence using the top 100 TCRbeta sequences ranked by frequency. For any sample with multiple sequencing runs, sorting error was corrected in each run separately before the runs were pooled. TCRdb provides this immuneACCESS table in a form limited to in-frame rearrangements. Some clones are lacking; in checked studies, under half of them reflect an unresolved V gene, and why the rest are absent is not known. The V and J calls and clone size are taken from that table; D and trimming were inferred from the DNA. This sample has about 50,000 clones in its table, and roughly 87% of those were observed once. Together, the top ten hold 15% to 17% of the sample.

CDR3 length: 14 amino acids, cysteine to phenylalanine. Only CDR3 DNA remains: 42 bases, in frame from the first base. As encoded in the germline V gene, CDR1 is MDHEN while CDR2 is SYDVKM. V was cut back by 8 bases and J by 5 bases, leaving a gap of 19 bases between them. The sample consisted of CD8+ T cells from blood (PBMCs), taken 12 months after the transplant. This receptor was identified in a human patient who received a combined kidney and bone marrow transplant. After a transplant, not all T cells may be the patient's own; some may come from the graft donor. This chain is built from TRBV28 and TRBJ2-7; possibly the D gene is TRBD2, per 5 matching bases. The DNA sequence follows: TGTGCCAGCTATAGGAAGCTAGCTTACCACGAGCAGTACTTC. Its protein product is CASYRKLAYHEQYF.